The subject of this entry is one TCR beta chain. Its antigen is still unknown. The record originates from a study of CD8 T cells in ankylosing spondylitis. Study-level findings and limits: Among TCR beta sequences, a motif of roughly 8 highly homologous variants appeared characteristic of ankylosing spondylitis blood.

MiXCR, applied by TCRdb to the 5' RACE reads, yields one record per CDR3 protein. The sample contains about 250,000 distinct CDR3 sequences, more than 9% of which appear only once. Germline values: CDR1 ENHRY, CDR2 SYGVKD. CDR3 length equals 12 residues. The V and J ends lost 8 bases and 8 bases, in that order; junction bases with no gene match: 4. The chain carries TRBV10-3 and TRBJ2-1; 9 positions match TRBD1. This clonotype originated in a male donor with ankylosing spondylitis or in good health (not recorded which). Sequenced material: blood, either unsorted or a sorted T cell fraction (not recorded which). The CDR3 DNA reads as TGTGCCATCGGACAGGGGATCTATGAGCAGTTCTTC. It codes for CAIGQGIYEQFF.